The 27 T cell receptor beta chains given below trace back to one sample, sequenced in a study of CD8 T cells in Susac syndrome. Random hexamers were used to reverse transcribe about 0.45 to 1 ug of RNA. TCRdb re-analysed the immunoSEQ multiplex PCR reads in MiXCR, keeping a single row per CDR3 protein. The sample holds around 130,000 distinct CDR3 sequences; around 96% are singletons and the top ten take around 0.12%. Sequencing was carried out using CD4+ T cells from PBMCs. These receptors were obtained from a human donor in good health.

The chain employs TRBV27 and TRBJ1-1; D unclear. Germline CDR1 MNHEY, CDR2 SMNVEV (reference sequence). Between the trimmed V and J ends, which lost 3 bases and 7 bases, there was a span of 15 bases. The CDR3 consists of 14 residues. The CDR3: CASSFGDRPVEAFF. The CDR3 DNA reads TGTGCCAGCAGTTTTGGAGACCGCCCTGTTGAAGCTTTCTTT.

This clonotype has a single count. The V gene is TRBV5-1, the J gene TRBJ2-2; D may be TRBD2 (6 bases). The CDR3 extends over 16 amino acids. The V gene lost 0 bases and the J gene lost 4 bases, with 13 bases spanning the gap. CDR1 and CDR2 (germline): SGHRS, YFSETQ. The CDR3 spells CASSLARSSGTGELFF. CDR3 sequence (DNA): TGCGCCAGCAGCTTGGCCCGGAGTAGCGGCACCGGGGAGCTGTTTTTT.

The rearrangement links TRBV4-1 to TRBJ1-5; D is unclear. There are 15 residues in the CDR3. Trimming cost V 1 base and J 3 bases, with 10 bases left between them. The germline V gene encodes CDR1 MGHRA and CDR2 YSYEKL. The CDR3 nucleotides read TGCGCCAGCAGCCAAGGCACACTCTCCAATCAGCCCCAGCATTTT. Translated, it gives CASSQGTLSNQPQHF.

The chain has TRBV24-1 and TRBJ2-2; 8 bases are a match to TRBD1. With V trimmed by 7 bases and J by 5 bases, 8 bases remained unmatched. Looked up from germline, CDR1 is KGHDR and CDR2 is SFDVKD. CDR3 length: 15 residues. CDR3: CATRGGQGTTGELFF. The CDR3, as DNA: TGTGCCACCAGGGGTGGACAGGGAACAACCGGGGAGCTGTTTTTT.

This clonotype was recorded once. The chain employs TRBV19 and TRBJ1-5, with D perhaps matching TRBD1 (5 bases). The V gene lost 7 bases and the J gene lost 5 bases, with 15 bases spanning the gap. The germline V gene encodes CDR1 LNHDA and CDR2 SQIVND (reference sequence). This CDR3 spans 14 amino acids. The CDR3 DNA reads as TGTGCCAGTAACAAAGAATGGGGGGATCAGCCCCAGCATTTT. Its translation: CASNKEWGDQPQHF.

The chain uses TRBV7-2 and TRBJ2-5; possible D gene TRBD2, 5 bases. The length of the CDR3 is 14 residues. V dropped 5 bases and J dropped 1 base, with 11 bases sitting between them. Germline lookup yields CDR1 SGHTA and CDR2 FQGNSA. The chain's CDR3 is CASSPHGLQETQYF. The DNA of the CDR3 is TGTGCCAGCAGCCCCCACGGACTCCAAGAGACCCAGTACTTC.

The chain is built from TRBV29-1 and TRBJ1-2; TRBD1 aligns across 8 bases. V lost 4 bases to trimming and J lost 7 bases; unmatched junction nucleotides: 5. The germline V gene has CDR1 SQVTM and CDR2 ANQGSEA. This CDR3 has 12 amino acids. The CDR3 here is CSVAEGTGGYTF. Here the CDR3 DNA reads TGCAGCGTTGCTGAAGGGACAGGTGGCTACACCTTC. Supplemented by reference TRBV29-1 and TRBJ1-2, the full variable domain reads SAVISQKPSRDICQRGTSLTIQCQVDSQVTMMFWYRQQPGQSLTLIATANQGSEATYESGFVIDKFPISRPNLTFSTLTVSNMSPEDSSIYLCSVAEGTGGYTFGSGTRLTVV.

The chain recombines TRBV3-1 with TRBJ2-7; TRBD2 matches 10 bases. The trim removed 1 base at V and 7 bases at J, leaving 1 base unmatched. CDR3 length: 13 amino acids. Germline V CDR1 and CDR2: LGHDT, YNNKEL (reference sequence). In nucleotides, the CDR3 is TGTGCCAGCAGCCAAGGAGCGGGAGGGGAGCAGTACTTC. The encoded protein is CASSQGAGGEQYF.

This chain joins TRBV28 and TRBJ2-5, with D perhaps assigned TRBD1 or TRBD2 (5 bases each). V shed 9 bases and J shed 5 bases, with 13 bases lying between them. The CDR3 consists of 12 residues. CDR1 MDHEN and CDR2 SYDVKM come from the germline V gene. The CDR3: CASSRDVETQYF. The CDR3 DNA reads TGTGCCAGTTCCCGGGACGTCGAGACCCAGTACTTC.

The chain is built from TRBV5-6 and TRBJ1-3, with D perhaps matching TRBD1 (5 bases). From germline, CDR1 is SGHDT and CDR2 YYEEEE. The CDR3 contains 15 residues. The V end lost 0 bases, the J end lost 16 bases, and 23 bases lay between the germline ends. The CDR3 protein is CASSLAQGSWGPTYF. The CDR3 region has the DNA TGTGCCAGCAGCTTGGCCCAGGGAAGTTGGGGACCCACCTATTTT.

V gene TRBV5-1 combines with J gene TRBJ2-2, with TRBD1 matching 7 bases. V trimming: 9 bases; J trimming: 4 bases; junction bases outside the gene matches: 12. The CDR3 has 15 residues. Germline V gene sequence: CDR1 SGHRS, CDR2 YFSETQ. The CDR3, as DNA: TGCGCCACCCGCCTGACAGGGTTAGGCACCGGGGAGCTGTTTTTT. It specifies CATRLTGLGTGELFF.

The chain joins TRBV3-1 to TRBJ2-1; TRBD2 matches 8 bases. Trimming removed 1 base from V and 9 bases from J; junction bases left unmatched: 8. Germline CDR1 LGHDT, CDR2 YNNKEL (reference sequence). CDR3 length: 15 amino acids. The CDR3 protein is CASSQGLAQLGEQFF. The CDR3 DNA reads TGTGCCAGCAGCCAAGGACTAGCGCAATTGGGTGAGCAGTTCTTC.

The V and J genes are TRBV5-1 and TRBJ2-3; possibly TRBD2 for D (8 bases). This CDR3 contains 13 residues. Germline values: CDR1 SGHRS, CDR2 YFSETQ. The V gene lost 3 bases and the J gene lost 11 bases, with 16 bases spanning the gap. For the CDR3, the DNA is TGCGCCAGCAGCTCGGGAGGGGGCGGTCGGCAGTATTTT. This encodes CASSSGGGGRQYF.

The rearrangement uses TRBV29-1 and TRBJ2-1, with 7 positions matching TRBD1. The CDR3 is 14 amino acids. Germline assignment: CDR1 SQVTM and CDR2 ANQGSEA. Germline trimming cut 3 bases from V and 2 bases from J; bases unmatched to any gene: 4. The chain's CDR3 is CSVDGQAPYNEQFF. Here the CDR3 DNA reads TGCAGCGTTGACGGACAGGCCCCCTACAATGAGCAGTTCTTC.

The chain is built from TRBV11-2 and TRBJ2-3; 7 bases map to TRBD1. This CDR3 is 15 amino acids long. V trimming: 1 base; J trimming: 4 bases; junction bases outside the gene matches: 5. Per the germline V gene, CDR1 is SGHAT and CDR2 is FQNNGV. The CDR3 loop is CASSLVQGSADTQYF. CDR3 DNA: TGTGCCAGCAGCTTAGTACAGGGGAGTGCAGATACGCAGTATTTT.

This sequence joins TRBV4-2 and TRBJ2-3; 10 bases line up with TRBD2. This CDR3 is 15 amino acids long. V was clipped by 0 bases and J by 9 bases; unmatched bases: 6. CDR1 LGHNA and CDR2 YNFKEQ come from the germline V gene. The CDR3 is CASSQDVTSGMTQYF. CDR3 bases: TGTGCCAGCAGCCAAGACGTAACTAGCGGGATGACGCAGTATTTT.

This chain links TRBV29-1 with TRBJ2-7, with 7 bases that match TRBD1. The junction had 5 bases not matched to a gene; V was cut back by 7 bases and J by 2 bases. Germline V gene lookup returns CDR1 SQVTM and CDR2 ANQGSEA. The CDR3 has 12 amino acids. The DNA of the CDR3 is TGCAGCGCCCGGACAGGACCCTACGAGCAGTACTTC. Its translation is CSARTGPYEQYF.

The V call is TRBV6-2 or TRBV6-3, the J call TRBJ2-7; D tentatively fits TRBD1 or TRBD2 (5 bases each). Germline V gene sequence: CDR1 MNHEY, CDR2 SVGEGT. This CDR3 has 13 residues. V was shortened by 7 bases and J by 7 bases, with 17 bases between the two germline ends. The CDR3 coding sequence is TGTGCCAGCATCCCTCGTGGGGGTGGAGAGCAGTACTTC. Residues: CASIPRGGGEQYF.

This rearrangement joins TRBV5-1 to TRBJ1-5; a weak D match, TRBD1 (6 bases). Between the trimmed V and J ends, which lost 2 bases and 3 bases, there was a span of 12 bases. Germline CDR1 reads SGHRS; CDR2 reads YFSETQ. The length of the CDR3 is 15 residues. The CDR3 loop is CASSLGGGNNQPQHF. In nucleotides, the CDR3 is TGCGCCAGCAGCTTAGGAGGGGGGAACAATCAGCCCCAGCATTTT.

The chain joins TRBV3-1 to TRBJ1-4, with D hard to call. V shed 2 bases and J shed 5 bases, with 9 bases lying between them. CDR1 is LGHDT and CDR2 is YNNKEL in the germline V gene (reference sequence). The CDR3 extends over 14 amino acids. In DNA, the CDR3 is TGTGCCAGCAGCCAAAGGAATTACAATGAAAAACTGTTTTTT. Protein: CASSQRNYNEKLFF.

The V and J genes are TRBV12-3 or TRBV12-4 and TRBJ2-7, with D possibly being TRBD1 (5 bases). Trimming removed 6 bases at V and 0 bases at J, with 15 bases between. The CDR3 runs to 15 residues. In DNA form, the CDR3 reads TGTGCCAGCAGACCCCAGGGTTTAAGCTCCTACGAGCAGTACTTC. Its translation: CASRPQGLSSYEQYF.

V usage is TRBV5-1 and J usage is TRBJ2-7, with no clear D. The CDR3 runs 15 residues. The germline CDR1 and CDR2 sequences are SGHRS and YFSETQ. V lost 0 bases, J lost 0 bases, and 10 bases lay in between. The CDR3 DNA sequence: TGCGCCAGCAGCTTGGGCGTCGTAAGCTCCTACGAGCAGTACTTC. This codes for CASSLGVVSSYEQYF.

Of note for this clonotype: Its ends do not fully match the called genes, so a read error is possible. The chain is built from TRBV5-1 and TRBJ2-2; 13 bases are a match to TRBD2. The CDR3 has 15 residues. Germline V gene sequence: CDR1 SGHRS, CDR2 YFSETQ. Here the CDR3 reads CASSLGLAGAGELFF. The CDR3 region has the DNA TGTGCCAGCAGCCTCGGACTAGCGGGAGCCGGGGAGCTGTTTTTT.

This clonotype was observed once. This rearrangement joins TRBV20-1 to TRBJ2-1; 13 bases are shared with TRBD2. Germline trimming cut 5 bases from V and 7 bases from J; bases unmatched to any gene: 11. Looked up from germline, CDR1 is DFQATT and CDR2 is SNEGSKA (reference sequence). The length of the CDR3 is 16 residues. The CDR3 loop reads CSARGRTSGSGNEQFF. The CDR3 bases are TGCAGTGCTCGGGGGAGGACTAGCGGGAGCGGAAATGAGCAGTTCTTC.

The CDR3 DNA reads TGTGCCAACGGGGGGACAGGGGGTGTCTATGGCTACACCTTC. Translation gives CANGGTGGVYGYTF. This rearrangement joins TRBV2 to TRBJ1-2, with 11 positions matching TRBD1. The trim removed 10 bases at V and 4 bases at J, leaving 8 bases unmatched. This CDR3 is built from 14 residues. CDR1 and CDR2 (germline): SNHLY, FYNNEI. Full variable domain (remainder filled in from reference TRBV2 and TRBJ1-2): EPEVTQTPSHQVTQMGQEVILRCVPISNHLYFYWYRQILGQKVEFLVSFYNNEISEKSEIFDDQFSVERPDGSNFTLKIRSTKLEDSAMYFCANGGTGGVYGYTFGSGTRLTVV.

The gene calls are TRBV5-4 and TRBJ1-2; D perhaps matches TRBD1 (6 bases). V lost 3 bases and J lost 5, with 17 bases in between. The CDR3 sequence is 15 residues long. CDR1 is SGHNT and CDR2 is YYREEE in the germline V gene (reference sequence). The CDR3 loop reads CASSSRQVTDYGYTF. CDR3 bases: TGTGCCAGCAGCTCACGACAGGTCACCGATTATGGCTACACCTTC.

Only one count was recorded for this clonotype. The chain couples TRBV7-2 to TRBJ2-7; D is possibly TRBD1 (6 bases). CDR1 and CDR2 (germline): SGHTA, FQGNSA. This CDR3 comprises 16 residues. V gave up 2 bases and J gave up 0 bases, with 14 bases separating them. The CDR3 DNA follows: TGTGCCAGCAGCTTAAGGTTTACAGGGCTCTCCTACGAGCAGTACTTC. It translates to CASSLRFTGLSYEQYF. The variable domain in full, completed from reference TRBV7-2 and TRBJ2-7, reads GAGVSQSPSNKVTEKGKDVELRCDPISGHTALYWYRQSLGQGLEFLIYFQGNSAPDKSGLPSDRFSAERTGGSVSTLTIQRTQQEDSAVYLCASSLRFTGLSYEQYFGPGTRLTVT.